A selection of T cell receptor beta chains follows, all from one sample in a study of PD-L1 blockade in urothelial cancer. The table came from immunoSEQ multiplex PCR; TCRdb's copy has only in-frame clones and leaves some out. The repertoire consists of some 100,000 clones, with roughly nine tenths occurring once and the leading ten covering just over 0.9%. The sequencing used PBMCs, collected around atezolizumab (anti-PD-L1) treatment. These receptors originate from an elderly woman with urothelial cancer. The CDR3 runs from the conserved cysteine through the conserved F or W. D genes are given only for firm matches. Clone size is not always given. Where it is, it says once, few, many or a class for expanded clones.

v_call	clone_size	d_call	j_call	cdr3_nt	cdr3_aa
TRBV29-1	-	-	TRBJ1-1	TGCAGCGTGGCAGGGGACCATGAAGCTTTCTTT	CSVAGDHEAFF
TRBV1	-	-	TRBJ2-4	TGCACCAGCAGCCAAGATCAGAGCCGGGACAGAGCCAAAAACATTCAGTACTTC	CTSSQDQSRDRAKNIQYF
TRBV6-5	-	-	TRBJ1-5	TGTGCCAGCTCTCAGACCGGGGGGCAGCCCCAGCATTTT	CASSQTGGQPQHF
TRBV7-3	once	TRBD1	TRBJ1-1	TGTGCCAGCAGCCAGGGGGCGCCTAGTAGGGGCGCTTGGAACACTGAAGCTTTCTTT	CASSQGAPSRGAWNTEAFF
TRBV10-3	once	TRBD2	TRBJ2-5	TGTGCCACCAGCGGGGGGGGCAGTCAAGAGACCCAGTACTTC	CATSGGGSQETQYF
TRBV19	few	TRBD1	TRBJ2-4	TGTGCCAGTAGTATGGACAGGGCCAACAGTCTTCAGTACTTC	CASSMDRANSLQYF
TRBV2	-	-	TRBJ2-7	TGTGCCAGCAGTTTGGGGCCACCACAAATCTACGAGCAGTACTTC	CASSLGPPQIYEQYF
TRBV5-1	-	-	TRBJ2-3	TGCGCCAGCAATGTGGACAGTACATATACGCAGTATTTT	CASNVDSTYTQYF
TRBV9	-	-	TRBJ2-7	TGTGCCAGCAGCGTAAAAGGCGGAAATTCCTACGAGCAGTACTTC	CASSVKGGNSYEQYF
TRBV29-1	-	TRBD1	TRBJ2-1	TGCAGCTCGTCGACAGGGCCCTACAATGAGCAGTTCTTC	CSSSTGPYNEQFF
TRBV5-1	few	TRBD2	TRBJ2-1	TGCGCCAGCAGCGGCGGGACTACGGTATCCTACAATGAGCAGTTCTTC	CASSGGTTVSYNEQFF
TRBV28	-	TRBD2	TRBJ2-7	TGTGCCAGCAGCGCACCCGGGACTAGCGGAAGCGAGCAGTACTTC	CASSAPGTSGSEQYF
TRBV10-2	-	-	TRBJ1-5	TGCGCCAGCAGTGTACAGTGGGGGCGCGTAAGCAATCAGCCCCAGCATTTT	CASSVQWGRVSNQPQHF
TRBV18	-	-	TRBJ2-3	TGTGCCAGCTCACCAGTTACTACCTTCCTCACAGATACGCAGTATTTT	CASSPVTTFLTDTQYF
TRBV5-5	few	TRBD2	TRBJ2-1	TGTGCCAGCAGCAATCCTAGCGGGTACAATGAGCAGTTCTTC	CASSNPSGYNEQFF
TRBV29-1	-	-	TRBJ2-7	TGCAGCGTTGAAATCACAGGGCCTCACGAGCAGTACTTC	CSVEITGPHEQYF
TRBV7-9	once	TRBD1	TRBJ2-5	TGTGCCAGCAGCTACGGGACAGGGGGGGATGAGACCCAGTACTTC	CASSYGTGGDETQYF
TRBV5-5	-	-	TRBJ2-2	TGTGCCAGCAGCTTGGTGGGAGACAGGTCTACCGGGGAGCTGTTTTTT	CASSLVGDRSTGELFF
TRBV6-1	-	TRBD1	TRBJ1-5	TGTGCCAGCAACACGGACAGGGAATATCAGCCCCAGCATTTT	CASNTDREYQPQHF
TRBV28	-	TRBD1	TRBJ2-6	TGTGCCAGCGGCGACTGGGGGACAGGGAGCTCTGGGGCCAACGTCCTGACTTTC	CASGDWGTGSSGANVLTF
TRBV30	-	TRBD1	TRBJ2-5	TGTGCCTGGAGTGGGACAGGGTGGGAGACCCAGTACTTC	CAWSGTGWETQYF
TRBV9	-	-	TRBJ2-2	TGTGCCAGCAGCCCAAAGCTGGGTCTCCACCAAGGGGGCGGGGAGCTGTTTTTT	CASSPKLGLHQGGGELFF
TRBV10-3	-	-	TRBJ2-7	TGTGCCATCAGTGACGGGTACGAGCAGTACTTC	CAISDGYEQYF
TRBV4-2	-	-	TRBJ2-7	TGTGCCAGCAGCCAAGAGTTAAAGCGCCACGAGCAGTACTTC	CASSQELKRHEQYF
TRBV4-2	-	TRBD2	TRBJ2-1	TGTGCCAGCAGCCAAGAGAGACTAGCCTTGGGGAATGAGCAGTTCTTC	CASSQERLALGNEQFF
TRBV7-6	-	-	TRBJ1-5	TGTGCCAGCAGCTTTGGGGGCCGCCAGCCCCAGCATTTT	CASSFGGRQPQHF
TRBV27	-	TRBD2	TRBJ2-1	TGTGCCAGCAGTGGGGGACTAGCGGGGAGCAATGAGCAGTTCTTC	CASSGGLAGSNEQFF
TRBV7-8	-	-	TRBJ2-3	TGTGCCAGCAGCTTAGCCAGCGTATATACGCAGTATTTT	CASSLASVYTQYF
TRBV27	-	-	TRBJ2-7	TGTGCCAGCAGTTTATTGGGGGGCGAGCAGTACTTC	CASSLLGGEQYF
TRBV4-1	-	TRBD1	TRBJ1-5	TGCGCCAGCAGCCGAGGTCCCGGGACAGATAGCAATCAGCCCCAGCATTTT	CASSRGPGTDSNQPQHF
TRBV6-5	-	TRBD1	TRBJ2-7	TGTGCCAGCAGCCGCCCGGGACAGCTGTCCTACGAGCAGTACTTC	CASSRPGQLSYEQYF
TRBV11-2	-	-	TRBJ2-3	TGTGCCAGCAGCTTACTTAGCAGTAGCACAGATACGCAGTATTTT	CASSLLSSSTDTQYF
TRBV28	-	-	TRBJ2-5	TGTGCCAGCACTAGCTCCCGGGAGACCCAGTACTTC	CASTSSRETQYF
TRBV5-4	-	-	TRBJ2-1	TGTGCCAGCAGCTTGCGGGCTGGGGGCACTAATGAGCAGTTCTTC	CASSLRAGGTNEQFF
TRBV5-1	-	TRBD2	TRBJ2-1	TGCGCCAGCAGCTTGCAGGTAGCGGGGTTTTACAATGAGCAGTTCTTC	CASSLQVAGFYNEQFF
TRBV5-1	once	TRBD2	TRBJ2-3	TGCGCCAGCACCCCTGACGGGACTAGCGGATACTCCACAGATACGCAGTATTTT	CASTPDGTSGYSTDTQYF
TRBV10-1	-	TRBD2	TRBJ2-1	TGCGCCAGCAGTGAGGACCCCTGGAGTAGCGGGAGTAGGAATGAGCAGTTCTTC	CASSEDPWSSGSRNEQFF
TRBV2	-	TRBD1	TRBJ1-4	TGTGCCAGCAGGGTTACAGGGGGCGGAGCTGAAAAACTGTTTTTT	CASRVTGGGAEKLFF
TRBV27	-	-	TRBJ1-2	TGTGCCAGCAGCCTGGACAGCTCATATGGCTACACCTTC	CASSLDSSYGYTF
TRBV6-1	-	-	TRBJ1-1	TGTGCCAGCAGTGAGGGTTACAGGGCCACTGAAGCTTTCTTT	CASSEGYRATEAFF
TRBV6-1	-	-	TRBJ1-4	TGTGCCAGCAGTGAAGCCGGCATCGGCGGCGAAAAACTGTTTTTT	CASSEAGIGGEKLFF
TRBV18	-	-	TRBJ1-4	TGTGCCAGCTCACTTACCCGGGATCGAGGGGAAAAACTGTTTTTT	CASSLTRDRGEKLFF
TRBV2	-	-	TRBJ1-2	TGTGCCAGCGTCATCACAGGCTTCTATGGCTACACCTTC	CASVITGFYGYTF
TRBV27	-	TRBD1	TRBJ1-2	TGTGCCAGCACCACACTGGGGCAGGGGGCGCGCGGCTACACCTTC	CASTTLGQGARGYTF
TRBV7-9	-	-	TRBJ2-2	TGTGCCAGCAGCCTTCTTCTGGGGGGAGTTACCATATCCGGGGAGCTGTTTTTT	CASSLLLGGVTISGELFF
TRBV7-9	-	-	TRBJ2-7	TGTGCCAGCAGCCCCCAAGGAGCCCGCTCCTCCTACGAGCAGTACTTC	CASSPQGARSSYEQYF
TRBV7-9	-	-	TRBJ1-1	TGTGCCAGCAGACCTCTCGGGGGGAACACTGAAGCTTTCTTT	CASRPLGGNTEAFF
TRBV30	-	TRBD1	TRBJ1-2	TGTGCCTGGAGGAACAGGGGAAGGGGTGACTATGGCTACACCTTC	CAWRNRGRGDYGYTF
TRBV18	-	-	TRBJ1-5	TGTGCCAGCTCACCAAACGCGGGCCCCAGCAATCAGCCCCAGCATTTT	CASSPNAGPSNQPQHF
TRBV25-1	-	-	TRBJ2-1	TGTGCCAGCAGTGACAGGGCCTACAATGAGCAGTTCTTC	CASSDRAYNEQFF
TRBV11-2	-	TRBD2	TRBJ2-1	TGTGCCAGCAGCTCGGGACTAGCGGATTTCAATGAGCAGTTCTTC	CASSSGLADFNEQFF